This TCR beta chain was found in a study of naive and memory T cell subsets. With respect to this clonotype: Its antigen is unknown.

Points from the study as a whole: Far more TCRs reportedly came from tuberculin skin test site biopsies.

Treatment of the sample: skin biopsy from PPD injection site in Mantoux-positive individual. An oligonucleotide containing a UMI was ligated to the 3' end of TCR cDNA. Tuberculin skin test biopsies were taken where PPD was injected in Mantoux-positive people. Unsorted total RNA, roughly 1 to 1000 ng, was DNase treated before reverse transcription. This CDR3 has 16 residues. In germline, CDR1 is MNHEY, CDR2 SMNVEV (reference sequence). Trimming took 5 bases from V and 5 from J; bases not matched to a gene: 14. Four PCR rounds used nested alpha and beta constant region primers plus the SP2 primer. One entry per CDR3 protein, called by TCRdb with MiXCR from the UMI-ligation and nested PCR reads. The sample yields around 30,000 distinct CDR3 sequences, more than 6.5% seen once.

V is TRBV27 and J is TRBJ1-2, with TRBD1 matching over 7 bases. Sequencing was performed on skin, taken from a tuberculin skin test site. This clonotype originated in an adult in good health. The chain's CDR3 is CASSTRHQGQPYGYTF. The DNA of the CDR3 is TGTGCCAGCAGTACCCGACACCAGGGACAGCCTTATGGCTACACCTTC.